The T cell receptor beta chain described here comes from a study of blood T cell repertoires in COVID-19. This CDR3 has 15 amino acids. The junction had 3 bases not matched to a gene; V was cut back by 4 bases and J by 4 bases. Germline CDR1 is SNHLY and CDR2 is FYNNEI. Authors' processing steps: How many nucleated cells were present was estimated from reference gene primer amplification. Sequencing was performed with immunoSEQ multiplex PCR; in TCRdb, only in-frame clones are kept and a portion is missing. The D gene and trimming were derived from the DNA, and the V and J assignments and clone size from that table. The repertoire holds 200,000 to 250,000 clones, with roughly four fifths as singletons.

The TCR was taken from a woman aged 60 to 75 with acute or convalescent COVID-19. Sequences were obtained from peripheral blood. The V and J genes are TRBV2 and TRBJ2-1, with TRBD2 matching 11 bases. The CDR3 sequence: CASSGLAGRYNEQFF. The CDR3 region has the DNA TGTGCCAGCAGTGGACTAGCGGGGAGATACAATGAGCAGTTCTTC.